Below are 14 T cell receptor beta chains sequenced from a single sample in a study of breast tumors, draining lymph nodes, adjacent tissues. In TCRdb, the multiplex PCR reads were re-called with MiXCR into one record per CDR3 protein. The data show about 15,000 distinct CDR3 sequences, around 57% seen once. The sequenced material came from tumor-adjacent breast tissue. The receptor source for this set is a female donor with breast cancer. Some clones in this sample may be carry-over from other donors' samples.

The V gene is TRBV20-1, the J gene TRBJ1-2; D remains ambiguous. Germline V gene data show CDR1 as DFQATT and CDR2 as SNEGSKA (reference sequence). V dropped 4 bases and J dropped 3 bases, with 0 bases sitting between them. The CDR3 has 9 amino acids. The CDR3: CSANYGYTF. CDR3 in DNA: TGCAGTGCTAACTATGGCTACACCTTC.

The chain uses TRBV29-1 and TRBJ1-1; D unclear. This CDR3 has 13 residues. CDR1 and CDR2 from the germline V gene are SQVTM and ANQGSEA. V was pared by 4 bases and J by 6 bases, with 15 bases between. Here the CDR3 DNA reads TGCAGCGTTGGAGTGCGGGCCTTGGCTGAAGCTTTCTTT. Translating it yields CSVGVRALAEAFF.

This clonotype was picked up many times. The chain links TRBV27 to TRBJ2-5; TRBD1 matches 7 bases. The CDR3 runs to 14 residues. J gave up 4 bases and V 4 bases, and 6 bases lay outside the gene matches. The germline CDR1 and CDR2 sequences are MNHEY and SMNVEV (reference sequence). The CDR3 nucleotides read TGTGCCAGCAGTTCTCAGACAGGGAGAGAGACCCAGTACTTC. Its translation is CASSSQTGRETQYF.

A remark on this clonotype: Germline and junction disagree at one end, which may indicate a read error. This chain joins TRBV7-9 and TRBJ2-7; 9 nucleotides agree with TRBD2. The CDR3 spans 15 residues. The V gene's germline CDR1 is SEHNR and CDR2 FQNEAQ (reference sequence). The CDR3 bases are TGTTCCAGCAGCGGGCTAGCGGGAAGCTCCTACGAGCAGTACTTC. The encoded protein is CSSSGLAGSSYEQYF.

This clonotype was seen at least ten times. The chain uses TRBV9 and TRBJ2-2; D may be TRBD1 or TRBD2 (6 bases each). This CDR3 region has 14 residues. CDR1 SGDLS and CDR2 YYNGEE come from the germline V gene. V was cut by 1 base and J by 6 bases, with 10 bases left in between. DNA of the CDR3: TGTGCCAGCAGCGTAACGGGGGCAGCCGGGGAGCTGTTTTTT. Translation: CASSVTGAAGELFF.

The V and J genes are TRBV10-3 and TRBJ2-3; D is unresolved. This CDR3 has 14 residues. V was trimmed by 2 bases and J by 1 base, leaving 7 bases between them. Per the germline V gene, CDR1 is ENHRY and CDR2 is SYGVKD. The CDR3 DNA sequence: TGTGCCATCAGTGAGAGCCGGGGCACAGATACGCAGTATTTT. Translated: CAISESRGTDTQYF.

V gene TRBV19 combines with J gene TRBJ2-3, with TRBD2 matching 16 bases. The CDR3 runs 19 residues. The J segment lost 0 bases and the V segment lost 5 bases, leaving 8 bases of the junction unmatched. In germline, CDR1 is LNHDA, CDR2 SQIVND (reference sequence). The CDR3 reads CASSPGTSGRVASTDTQYF. DNA for the CDR3: TGTGCCAGTAGTCCCGGGACTAGCGGGAGGGTTGCGAGCACAGATACGCAGTATTTT.

This chain links TRBV19 with TRBJ1-2; perhaps TRBD1 as D (5 bases). The germline V gene has CDR1 LNHDA and CDR2 SQIVND (reference sequence). The CDR3 covers 15 residues. V lost 4 bases to trimming and J lost 3 bases, with 15 bases between them. In DNA form, the CDR3 reads TGTGCCAGTAGTACTTCGACCCCCAGGGACTATGGCTACACCTTC. Encoded protein: CASSTSTPRDYGYTF.

This clonotype appeared a few times. This sequence joins TRBV25-1 and TRBJ2-3; D gene unclear. This CDR3 has 11 residues. With 5 bases removed from V and 5 bases from J, the gap between germline ends came to 5 bases. CDR1 and CDR2 (germline): MGHDK, SYGVNS. The CDR3 is CASSWGDTQYF. CDR3 in DNA: TGTGCCAGCAGTTGGGGAGATACGCAGTATTTT.

The J gene is TRBJ1-4, the V gene TRBV12-3 or TRBV12-4; D remains ambiguous. The V and J ends lost 3 bases and 8 bases respectively, with 16 bases between them. This CDR3 has 15 residues. The CDR3 is CASSFEVVGREKLFF. For the CDR3, the DNA is TGTGCCAGCAGTTTCGAGGTCGTTGGACGGGAAAAACTGTTTTTT.

This chain joins TRBV25-1 and TRBJ1-5, with D uncertain. Germline CDR1 MGHDK, CDR2 SYGVNS. This CDR3 contains 13 residues. V was cut by 4 bases and J by 11 bases, with 15 bases left in between. The CDR3 DNA reads TGTGCCAGCAGTGCGTCAGCGAAAGAGACCCAGCATTTT. Its translation is CASSASAKETQHF.

V is TRBV3-1 and J is TRBJ1-3, with 8 bases fitting TRBD1. The CDR3 spans 15 residues. V shed 4 bases and J 0 bases; nucleotides not matched to a gene: 2. Germline V CDR1 and CDR2: LGHDT, YNNKEL (reference sequence). The CDR3 DNA is TGTGCCAGCAGCCGGGACAGGTCCTCTGGAAACACCATATATTTT. Its translation is CASSRDRSSGNTIYF.

This rearrangement joins TRBV14 to TRBJ2-5, with D possibly matching TRBD1 (7 bases). The CDR3 is 12 amino acids. Trimming shortened V by 9 bases and J by 4 bases, and 12 bases separated the two germline ends. Germline V gene data show CDR1 as SGHDN and CDR2 as FVKESK. CDR3 residues: CASNRGGETQYF. CDR3 sequence (DNA): TGTGCCAGTAACAGGGGAGGAGAGACCCAGTACTTC.

The CDR3 is CASSLEPTSGETYEQYF. In nucleotides, the CDR3 is TGTGCCAGCAGCTTAGAGCCGACTAGCGGTGAGACCTACGAGCAGTACTTC. The chain has TRBV11-2 and TRBJ2-7; 9 bases agree with TRBD2. Looked up from germline, CDR1 is SGHAT and CDR2 is FQNNGV. The CDR3 consists of 17 residues. V lost 0 bases and J lost 2; bases outside the gene matches: 8.